The source of this T cell receptor beta chain is a study of sequential checkpoint blockade in melanoma. Study-level information: Patients were randomized 1:1 to nivolumab-then-ipilimumab or ipilimumab-then-nivolumab first-line. Study-wide results and limits: Response in arm A was associated with pretreatment TIL clonality.

Remarks on this clone: The antigen remains undetermined.

As for treatment: randomized to nivolumab then ipilimumab (arm A) or the reverse (arm B). The repertoire was sequenced with immunoSEQ multiplex PCR; TCRdb's copy has only in-frame clones and lacks some. Of 6,000 or so clones in the sample, around 20% were seen once. CDR3 length: 14 residues. Trimming removed 4 bases from V and 4 bases from J, with 10 bases in between. Looked up from germline, CDR1 is SGHNT and CDR2 is YENEEA. This chain links TRBV11-3 with TRBJ1-4, with D possibly being TRBD1 (5 bases). The sample consisted of tumor tissue (inferred from file names), taken from a patient given nivolumab and ipilimumab in sequence. The sequence came from a human donor with melanoma. The CDR3 region has the DNA TGTGCCAGCAGCTCGGGGGGGAATAATGAAAAACTGTTTTTT. Protein product: CASSSGGNNEKLFF.